This T cell receptor beta chain came from a study of blood T cell repertoires in COVID-19. The CDR3 totals 18 residues. Germline lookup yields CDR1 SEHNR and CDR2 FQNEAQ (reference sequence). The ends lost 1 base at V and 1 base at J; junction bases unmatched: 12. Sequencing used immunoSEQ multiplex PCR; TCRdb keeps in-frame clones, though not all of them. Among about 310,000 clones listed, about 87% were seen once. Material: PBMCs or T cells enriched from blood (not recorded which). The TCR was taken from a woman under 30 who had recovered from COVID-19. The J gene is TRBJ1-1, the V gene TRBV7-9; 7 positions agree with TRBD1. The CDR3: CASSLDQGGPERNTEAFF. DNA for the CDR3: TGTGCCAGCAGCTTAGATCAGGGGGGCCCCGAAAGGAACACTGAAGCTTTCTTT.